One sample yielded the 27 T cell receptor beta chains listed below, sequenced in a study of T-cell memory formation after mild COVID-19 (dated by TCRdb to the early 2020s). The receptor library was made with 5' RACE. The listed sequencing device is Illumina NovaSeq 6000. TCRdb's own reprocessing of the public reads used fastp at Q25 and MiXCR and kept productive beta chains. Identical CDR3 proteins give one entry, which carries the most common genes and DNA. This sample is represented by 250,000 to 350,000 distinct CDR3 sequences; 15% to 20% of them were singletons. The ten largest clones represent 22% of the sample. Material for sequencing was PBMCs or a T cell subset sorted from them (not recorded which). These receptors were taken from a man between 18 and 35 years old who had mild COVID-19 (a few samples of this study predate the infection). The sample titles of this study are shuffled in the database, so cell type and time point are left out; the donor was told from shared clones.

The chain recombines TRBV7-8 with TRBJ2-3; no firm D call. The CDR3 has 15 residues. CDR1 SGHVS and CDR2 FQNEAQ come from the germline V gene. V was pared by 5 bases and J by 0 bases, with 12 bases between. The CDR3 protein is CASSGSDSSTDTQYF. The CDR3 DNA sequence: TGTGCCAGCAGCGGAAGCGACTCTAGCACAGATACGCAGTATTTT.

This chain joins TRBV3-1 and TRBJ2-1; weak D call: TRBD1 (7 bases). V lost 4 bases and J lost 2, with 15 bases in between. Germline V gene data show CDR1 as LGHDT and CDR2 as YNNKEL (reference sequence). This CDR3 has 16 residues. DNA for the CDR3: TGTGCCAGCAGCCTCTTGGCAGGGGGGACCTACAATGAGCAGTTCTTC. It translates to CASSLLAGGTYNEQFF.

This rearrangement joins TRBV7-2 to TRBJ1-5; a possible D gene is TRBD1 (5 bases). Germline lookup yields CDR1 SGHTA and CDR2 FQGNSA. V was clipped by 1 base and J by 10 bases, with 8 bases between them. The CDR3 has 12 amino acids. This CDR3 is CASSLDRNPQHF. The CDR3 DNA reads TGTGCCAGCAGCTTAGACAGGAATCCCCAGCATTTT.

The rearrangement joins TRBV3-1 to TRBJ2-3; D gene uncertain. V gave up 0 bases and J gave up 4 bases, with 5 bases separating them. The CDR3 spans 13 residues. Germline CDR1 is LGHDT and CDR2 is YNNKEL (reference sequence). CDR3 nucleotide sequence: TGTGCCAGCAGCCAAGATGAGGCAGATACGCAGTATTTT. Encoded protein: CASSQDEADTQYF.

The chain links TRBV5-5 to TRBJ2-2; 11 bases match TRBD2. Germline CDR1 is SGHKS and CDR2 is YYEKEE (reference sequence). The CDR3 spans 17 residues. Unmatched junction bases numbered 6, after V lost 0 bases and J lost 5 bases. This CDR3 is CASSLGLAGPRTGELFF. CDR3 nucleotides: TGTGCCAGCAGCTTGGGACTAGCGGGGCCAAGAACCGGGGAGCTGTTTTTT.

This clonotype was seen a handful of times. The J gene is TRBJ2-4, the V gene TRBV6-2 or TRBV6-3, with D perhaps being TRBD1 or TRBD2 (5 bases each). This CDR3 region has 15 residues. CDR1 and CDR2 from the germline V gene are MNHEY and SVGEGT. Trimming left V 1 base short and J 4 bases short, with 11 bases between. The CDR3 sequence: CASSYYGAQKNIQYF. Written as DNA, the CDR3 is TGTGCCAGCAGTTACTACGGGGCCCAGAAAAACATTCAGTACTTC.

The chain recombines TRBV7-8 with TRBJ2-3, with 10 bases matching TRBD2. Per germline, CDR1 SGHVS and CDR2 FQNEAQ. J was trimmed by 11 bases and V by 8 bases; bases with no gene match: 10. This CDR3 is built from 13 residues. Here the CDR3 reads CASYSASGGVQYF. The CDR3 DNA is TGTGCCAGCTACTCGGCTAGCGGGGGTGTGCAGTATTTT.

The chain uses TRBV5-5 and TRBJ1-3; TRBD1 might be the D (6 bases). CDR3 length: 16 amino acids. Looked up from germline, CDR1 is SGHKS and CDR2 is YYEKEE (reference sequence). V was shortened by 1 base and J by 0 bases, with 11 bases between the two germline ends. The CDR3 region is CASSLRGTSSGNTIYF. The CDR3 DNA reads TGTGCCAGCAGCTTGCGAGGGACAAGCTCTGGAAACACCATATATTTT.

The table lists this clonotype with a few counts. The J gene is TRBJ2-7, the V gene TRBV5-1; perhaps TRBD2 as D (6 bases). Trimming took off 0 bases at V and 4 bases at J, with 11 bases between the two ends. Germline values: CDR1 SGHRS, CDR2 YFSETQ. CDR3 length equals 14 residues. CDR3 DNA: TGCGCCAGCAGCTTGGACCCGGGGGTGTACGAGCAGTACTTC. It yields the protein CASSLDPGVYEQYF.

V is TRBV20-1 and J is TRBJ2-3; possibly TRBD2 for D (6 bases). The V end lost 2 bases, the J end lost 8 bases, and 11 bases lay between the germline ends. The germline V gene encodes CDR1 DFQATT and CDR2 SNEGSKA (reference sequence). The CDR3 has 12 amino acids. Here the CDR3 reads CSARSSGGTQYF. The CDR3 DNA follows: TGCAGTGCTAGATCATCCGGGGGTACGCAGTATTTT.

This rearrangement joins TRBV7-2 to TRBJ1-1; D not certain. The CDR3 covers 12 residues. CDR1 and CDR2 (germline): SGHTA, FQGNSA. Trimming left V 1 base short and J 6 bases short, with 6 bases between. This CDR3 reads CASSLVSAEAFF. The CDR3 region has the DNA TGTGCCAGCAGCTTAGTCTCCGCTGAAGCTTTCTTT.

This CDR3 reads CASSSTSGTPKKETQYF. The CDR3 coding sequence is TGTGCCAGCAGCTCAACTAGCGGGACGCCTAAAAAAGAGACCCAGTACTTC. This chain joins TRBV21-1 and TRBJ2-5; the D segment call TRBD2 is taken from the table without a DNA check. TRBV21-1 constitutes a pseudogene. CDR3 length: 17 amino acids.

The rearrangement joins TRBV9 to TRBJ2-2; the match to TRBD2 covers 8 bases. This CDR3 contains 15 residues. With V trimmed by 2 bases and J by 4 bases, 4 bases remained unmatched. Germline CDR1 reads SGDLS; CDR2 reads YYNGEE. DNA of the CDR3: TGTGCCAGCAGCGTCCGGACTAGCTCCACCGGGGAGCTGTTTTTT. As protein: CASSVRTSSTGELFF.

V is TRBV12-3 or TRBV12-4 and J is TRBJ2-3; 12 bases fit TRBD2. After removal of 5 bases from V and 7 bases from J, the junction contained 7 bases not matched to a gene. The CDR3 covers 15 residues. The CDR3: CASSRGLAGRNTQYF. CDR3 in DNA: TGTGCCAGCAGTCGGGGACTAGCGGGCCGGAATACGCAGTATTTT.

On this clonotype: At one end the junction does not follow the germline gene, possibly because of a read error. The genes are TRBV5-6 and TRBJ2-4; D is possibly TRBD2 (5 bases). The germline CDR1 and CDR2 sequences are SGHDT and YYEEEE. This CDR3 has 14 amino acids. The CDR3 sequence: CASYFSGAQNIQYF. CDR3 bases: TGTGCCAGCTATTTCAGCGGAGCCCAAAACATTCAGTACTTC. The complete variable domain, with remaining parts taken from reference TRBV5-6 and TRBJ2-4, reads DAGVTQSPTHLIKTRGQQVTLRCSPKSGHDTVSWYQQALGQGPQFIFQYYEEEERQRGNFPDRFSGHQFPNYSSELNVNALLLGDSALYLCASYFSGAQNIQYFGAGTRLSVL.

This clonotype has just a few counts. The chain couples TRBV7-8 to TRBJ1-5; TRBD1 agrees at 7 bases. The V and J ends lost 1 base and 7 bases, in that order; junction bases with no gene match: 4. The CDR3 is 14 residues long. Germline V gene lookup returns CDR1 SGHVS and CDR2 FQNEAQ. The CDR3 bases are TGTGCCAGCAGCTTAGGAGTCAGGGGGCAGCCCCAGCATTTT. It translates to CASSLGVRGQPQHF. The whole variable domain, filled in from reference TRBV7-8 and TRBJ1-5, reads GAGVSQSPRYKVAKRGQDVALRCDPISGHVSLFWYQQALGQGPEFLTYFQNEAQLDKSGLPSDRFFAERPEGSVSTLKIQRTQQEDSAVYLCASSLGVRGQPQHFGDGTRLSIL.

The chain's CDR3 is CASSLANPDRANSPLHF. CDR3 DNA sequence: TGTGCCAGCAGCTTAGCTAACCCGGACAGGGCAAATTCACCCCTCCACTTT. The genes are TRBV7-8 and TRBJ1-6; 8 nucleotides line up with TRBD1. Germline CDR1 is SGHVS and CDR2 is FQNEAQ. This CDR3 contains 17 residues. The V gene end was trimmed by 0 bases and the J gene end by 7 bases; junction bases not matched to a gene: 8.

This clonotype has just a few counts. The gene calls are TRBV7-3 and TRBJ1-1; the D is unclear. CDR1 is SGHTA and CDR2 is FQGTGA in the germline V gene. Trimming removed 5 bases at V and 7 bases at J, with 14 bases between. The CDR3 is 13 amino acids. CDR3 sequence: CASSPGLGNEAFF. The CDR3 DNA reads as TGTGCCAGCAGCCCGGGTTTGGGGAATGAAGCTTTCTTT.

The chain links TRBV7-6 to TRBJ2-3; 7 bases match TRBD2. Germline V CDR1 and CDR2: SGHVS, FNYEAQ. V dropped 2 bases and J dropped 0; count of bases not matched to a gene: 2. The CDR3 has 15 residues. The CDR3 nucleotides are TGTGCCAGCAGCTTAAGCGGGATGAGCACAGATACGCAGTATTTT. This sequence encodes CASSLSGMSTDTQYF.

The chain employs TRBV7-3 and TRBJ2-3, with D possibly called TRBD1 or TRBD2 (6 bases each). Trimming removed 2 bases at V and 1 base at J, with 13 bases between. Looked up from germline, CDR1 is SGHTA and CDR2 is FQGTGA. CDR3 size: 16 residues. The CDR3 reads CASSLPGAGGTDTQYF. Here the CDR3 DNA reads TGTGCCAGCAGCTTACCGGGGGCCGGGGGCACAGATACGCAGTATTTT.

V gene TRBV29-1 combines with J gene TRBJ1-1; 7 bases line up with TRBD1. CDR3 length equals 12 residues. Germline lookup yields CDR1 SQVTM and CDR2 ANQGSEA. The V segment lost 7 bases and the J segment 0 bases; nucleotides outside the gene matches: 2. The CDR3 bases are TGCAGCGGGGGACAGATGAACACTGAAGCTTTCTTT. This encodes CSGGQMNTEAFF. Full variable domain (rest looked up from reference TRBV29-1 and TRBJ1-1): SAVISQKPSRDICQRGTSLTIQCQVDSQVTMMFWYRQQPGQSLTLIATANQGSEATYESGFVIDKFPISRPNLTFSTLTVSNMSPEDSSIYLCSGGQMNTEAFFGQGTRLTVV.

This clonotype has a count of ten or more. The V and J genes are TRBV5-1 and TRBJ2-3, with 11 bases matching TRBD2. Looked up from germline, CDR1 is SGHRS and CDR2 is YFSETQ. This CDR3 comprises 17 residues. The J segment lost 3 bases and the V segment lost 3 bases, leaving 9 bases of the junction unmatched. CDR3 coding DNA: TGCGCCAGCAGCTCTCGACTTAGCGGGGGGGTTACAGATACGCAGTATTTT. Its protein is CASSSRLSGGVTDTQYF. Using reference TRBV5-1 and TRBJ2-3 for the parts outside the CDR3, the full variable domain is KAGVTQTPRYLIKTRGQQVTLSCSPISGHRSVSWYQQTPGQGLQFLFEYFSETQRNKGNFPGRFSGRQFSNSRSEMNVSTLELGDSALYLCASSSRLSGGVTDTQYFGPGTRLTVL.

CDR3 in DNA: TGTGCCAGCACCCAGACGGGGGGCGCGTATCAGCCCCAGCATTTT. Its protein product is CASTQTGGAYQPQHF. This chain connects TRBV6-2 or TRBV6-3 to TRBJ1-5, with D possibly matching TRBD1 (6 bases). The V end lost 7 bases, the J end lost 5 bases, and 18 bases lay between the germline ends. The CDR3 runs to 15 residues. Per the germline V gene, CDR1 is MNHEY and CDR2 is SVGEGT.

J is TRBJ1-5 and V is TRBV6-2 or TRBV6-3, with D tentatively TRBD1 (5 bases). V lost 5 bases to trimming and J lost 5 bases, with 16 bases between them. Germline V CDR1 and CDR2: MNHEY, SVGEGT. The CDR3 totals 15 residues. Written as DNA, the CDR3 is TGTGCCAGCAGTCCGGCTTGGGGCACGTATCAGCCCCAGCATTTT. Its protein product is CASSPAWGTYQPQHF.

The rearrangement joins TRBV24-1 to TRBJ2-3; D is tentatively TRBD1 or TRBD2 (5 bases each). Trimming removed 7 bases at V and 6 bases at J, with 10 bases between. The germline CDR1 and CDR2 sequences are KGHDR and SFDVKD. The CDR3 consists of 12 residues. In DNA, the CDR3 is TGTGCCACCAGGGGGGTGACGGATACGCAGTATTTT. This codes for CATRGVTDTQYF.

This clonotype was observed a few times. The rearrangement joins TRBV7-2 to TRBJ2-4; a possible D gene is TRBD2 (6 bases). There are 15 residues in the CDR3. Per the germline V gene, CDR1 is SGHTA and CDR2 is FQGNSA. V shed 5 bases and J shed 0 bases, with 11 bases lying between them. The CDR3 sequence: CASSGEVLAKNIQYF. CDR3 DNA sequence: TGTGCCAGCAGCGGGGAGGTGTTAGCCAAAAACATTCAGTACTTC.

The chain has TRBV20-1 and TRBJ1-5; D might be TRBD1 (6 bases). The CDR3 runs to 14 residues. V was clipped by 6 bases and J by 0 bases, with 12 bases between them. The germline gives CDR1 DFQATT, CDR2 SNEGSKA (reference sequence). CDR3 loop: CSAQTGYSNQPQHF. In DNA form, the CDR3 reads TGCAGTGCCCAGACAGGTTATAGCAATCAGCCCCAGCATTTT.